Sequencing of this TCR beta chain was carried out in a study of blood T cell repertoires in COVID-19. Study details: Both acute and convalescent COVID-19 samples were obtained from the United States, Italy and Spain. PBMCs, B-cell-depleted T cells, or T cells were the source of the cDNA or gDNA that made up the material.

Original handling: Estimation of nucleated cell counts was performed using reference gene primer amplification. The repertoire was sequenced with immunoSEQ multiplex PCR; TCRdb's copy has only in-frame clones and lacks some. That table is the source of V, J and clone size, and D and trimming were worked out from the DNA. The repertoire includes 45,000 to 55,000 clones, 70% to 85% of them detected once, and approximately 10% sits in the top ten. The CDR3 is 14 amino acids. CDR1 is SGHVS and CDR2 is FQNEAQ in the germline V gene. V shed 5 bases and J shed 9 bases, with 14 bases lying between them. Patients from Seattle were sampled longitudinally, starting during active infection.

This clonotype originated in a man older than 75 with COVID-19, enrolled during active disease. Sequenced input: peripheral blood. J is TRBJ1-6 and V is TRBV7-8; D gene ambiguous. The DNA of the CDR3 is TGTGCCAGCAGCCCCCCGAGGGATGGTTCACCCCTCCACTTT. Its protein is CASSPPRDGSPLHF.